This TCR beta chain stems from a study of cytomegalovirus exposure and HLA in healthy donors. Across the study: Early released data had tens of millions of unique TCRs, all coming from HLA-typed donors.

This clone was seen only once. What it binds is unknown. Primers for the PCR totalled 60 Vbeta and 13 Jbeta. The protocol was immunoSEQ multiplex PCR, while the TCRdb copy is restricted to in-frame clones and leaves out a portion. The top ten hold 1.5% to 2.5% of the sample, which has 130,000 or so clones, around four fifths seen once. Study findings and constraints: Several of the most significant clusters appeared, in a later analysis, to be linked to common viral pathogens.

The receptor's source is a woman between 35 and 50 years old in good health and CMV-seronegative. Sequenced sample: PBMCs.

CDR3 residues: CASSPRIGTLNTGELFF. For the CDR3, the DNA is TGTGCCAGCTCACCACGGATCGGGACTCTTAACACCGGGGAGCTGTTTTTT. The chain joins TRBV18 to TRBJ2-2; maybe TRBD2 (6 bases). The CDR3 is 17 residues long. Germline assignment: CDR1 KGHSH and CDR2 LQKENI. V lost 1 base to trimming and J lost 2 bases, with 14 bases between them.